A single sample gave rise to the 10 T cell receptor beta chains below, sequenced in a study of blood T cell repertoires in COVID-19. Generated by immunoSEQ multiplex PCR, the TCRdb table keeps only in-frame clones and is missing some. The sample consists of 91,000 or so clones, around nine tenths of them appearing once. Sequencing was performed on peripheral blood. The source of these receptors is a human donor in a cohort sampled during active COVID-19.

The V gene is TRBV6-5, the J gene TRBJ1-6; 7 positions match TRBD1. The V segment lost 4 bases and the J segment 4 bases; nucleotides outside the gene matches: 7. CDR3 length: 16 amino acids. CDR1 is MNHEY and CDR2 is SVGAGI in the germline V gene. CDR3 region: CASSSTGKGYNSPLHF. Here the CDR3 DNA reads TGTGCCAGCAGTTCGACAGGGAAAGGTTATAATTCACCCCTCCACTTT.

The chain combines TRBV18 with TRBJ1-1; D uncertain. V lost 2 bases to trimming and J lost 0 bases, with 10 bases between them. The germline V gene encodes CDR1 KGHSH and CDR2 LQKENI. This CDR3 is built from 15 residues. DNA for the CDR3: TGTGCCAGCTCACCATTTACAGAAATGAACACTGAAGCTTTCTTT. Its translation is CASSPFTEMNTEAFF.

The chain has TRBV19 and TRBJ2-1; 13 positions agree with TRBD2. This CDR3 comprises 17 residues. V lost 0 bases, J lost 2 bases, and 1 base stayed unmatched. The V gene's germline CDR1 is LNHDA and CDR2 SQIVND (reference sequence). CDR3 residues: CASSIELAGGTYNEQFF. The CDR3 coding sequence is TGTGCCAGTAGTATAGAACTAGCGGGGGGGACCTACAATGAGCAGTTCTTC. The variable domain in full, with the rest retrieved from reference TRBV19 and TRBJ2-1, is DGGITQSPKYLFRKEGQNVTLSCEQNLNHDAMYWYRQDPGQGLRLIYYSQIVNDFQKGDIAEGYSVSREKKESFPLTVTSAQKNPTAFYLCASSIELAGGTYNEQFFGPGTRLTVL.

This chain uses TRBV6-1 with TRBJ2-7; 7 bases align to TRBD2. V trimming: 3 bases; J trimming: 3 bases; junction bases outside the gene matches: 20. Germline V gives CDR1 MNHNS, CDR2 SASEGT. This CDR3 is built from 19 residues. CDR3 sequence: CASSEARETSHMYIYEQYF. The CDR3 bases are TGTGCCAGCAGTGAGGCCCGGGAGACTAGCCACATGTACATCTACGAGCAGTACTTC.

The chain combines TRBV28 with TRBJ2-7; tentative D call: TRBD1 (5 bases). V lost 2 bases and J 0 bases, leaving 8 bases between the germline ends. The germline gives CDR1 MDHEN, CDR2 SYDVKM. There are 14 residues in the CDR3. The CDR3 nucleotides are TGTGCCAGCAGTTTACAGGGATCCTCCTACGAGCAGTACTTC. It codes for CASSLQGSSYEQYF.

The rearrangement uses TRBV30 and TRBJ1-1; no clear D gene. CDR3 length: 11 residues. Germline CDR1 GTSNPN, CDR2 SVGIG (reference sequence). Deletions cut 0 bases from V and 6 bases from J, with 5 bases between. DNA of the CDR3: TGTGCCTGGAGTGTTCTTTCTGAAGCTTTCTTT. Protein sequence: CAWSVLSEAFF.

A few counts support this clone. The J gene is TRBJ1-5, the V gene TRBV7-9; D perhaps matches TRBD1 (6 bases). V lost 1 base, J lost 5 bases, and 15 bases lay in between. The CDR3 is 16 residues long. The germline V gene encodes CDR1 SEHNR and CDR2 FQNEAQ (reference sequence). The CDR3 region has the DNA TGTGCCAGCAGCTTAGGAACAGGGCCCAGCGATCAGCCCCAGCATTTT. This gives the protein CASSLGTGPSDQPQHF.

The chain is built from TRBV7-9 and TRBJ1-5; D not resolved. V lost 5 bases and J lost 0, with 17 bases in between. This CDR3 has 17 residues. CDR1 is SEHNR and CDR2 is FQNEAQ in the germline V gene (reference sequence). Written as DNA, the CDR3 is TGTGCCAGCAGCCCTACCCCGGGAAGATATAGCAATCAGCCCCAGCATTTT. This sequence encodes CASSPTPGRYSNQPQHF.

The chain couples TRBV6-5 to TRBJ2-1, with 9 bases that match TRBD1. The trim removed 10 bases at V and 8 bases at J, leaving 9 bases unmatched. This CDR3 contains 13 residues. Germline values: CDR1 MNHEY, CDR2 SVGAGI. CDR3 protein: CATETGGRYEQFF. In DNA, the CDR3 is TGTGCCACCGAGACAGGGGGGAGGTATGAGCAGTTCTTC.

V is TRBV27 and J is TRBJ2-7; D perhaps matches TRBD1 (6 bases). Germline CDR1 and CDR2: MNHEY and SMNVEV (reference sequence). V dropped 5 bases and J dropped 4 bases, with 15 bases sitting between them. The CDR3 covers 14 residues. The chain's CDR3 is CASSPSRGRYEQYF. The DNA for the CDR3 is TGTGCCAGCAGTCCCAGCAGGGGACGGTACGAGCAGTACTTC.